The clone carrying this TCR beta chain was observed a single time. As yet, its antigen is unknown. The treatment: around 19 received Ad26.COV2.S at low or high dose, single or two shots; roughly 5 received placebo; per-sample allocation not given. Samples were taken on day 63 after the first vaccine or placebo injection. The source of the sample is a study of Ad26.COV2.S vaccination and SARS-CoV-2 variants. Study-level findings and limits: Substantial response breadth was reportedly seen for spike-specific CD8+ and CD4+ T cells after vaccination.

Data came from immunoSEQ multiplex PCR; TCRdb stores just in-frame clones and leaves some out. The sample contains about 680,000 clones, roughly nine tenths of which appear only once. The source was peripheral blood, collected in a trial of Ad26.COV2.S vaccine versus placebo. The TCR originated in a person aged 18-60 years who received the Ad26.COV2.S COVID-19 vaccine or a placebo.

DNA for the CDR3: TGCGCCAGCAGCCCGACAGGGTCCGGTTGGGATGAGCAGTTCTTC. It translates to CASSPTGSGWDEQFF. The chain has TRBV5-1 and TRBJ2-1, with 7 positions matching TRBD1. Per the germline V gene, CDR1 is SGHRS and CDR2 is YFSETQ. V was clipped by 4 bases and J by 8 bases; unmatched bases: 12. There are 15 residues in the CDR3. The whole variable domain, remainder taken from reference TRBV5-1 and TRBJ2-1, is KAGVTQTPRYLIKTRGQQVTLSCSPISGHRSVSWYQQTPGQGLQFLFEYFSETQRNKGNFPGRFSGRQFSNSRSEMNVSTLELGDSALYLCASSPTGSGWDEQFFGPGTRLTVL.